This T cell receptor beta chain comes out of a study of cytomegalovirus exposure and HLA in healthy donors. General study results and limits: Versus the roughly 670-donor mean, an Asian-associated ancestry cluster reportedly showed fewer N-insertions in a later analysis. The study dropped some indistinguishable V segments, TRBV6-2 and TRBV6-3 among them. Confirmation in vitro established that a few CMV-associated chains were specific for CMV antigens. A missense variant in DCLRE1C was later tied to TCR beta V- and J-gene trimming.

PCR primers comprised 60 Vbeta and 13 Jbeta primers. Generated by immunoSEQ multiplex PCR, the TCRdb table keeps only in-frame clones and is missing some. Of some 160,000 clones listed, approximately 84% were seen once; the top ten hold 1% to 1.5%. About this clone: As yet, its antigen is unknown.

The junction had 6 bases not matched to a gene; V was cut back by 2 bases and J by 6 bases. CDR3 size: 15 residues. Germline V gene sequence: CDR1 MNHEY, CDR2 SVGAGI. This clonotype was obtained from a man aged 50-60 years in good health and CMV-seropositive. This rearrangement joins TRBV6-5 to TRBJ2-1; 8 bases map to TRBD1. Sequences were obtained from PBMCs. The DNA for the CDR3 is TGTGCCAGCAGTTACGAGACAGGGGTGGTCAATGAGCAGTTCTTC. This encodes CASSYETGVVNEQFF.